Listed here is a single TCR beta chain. The data were taken from a study of patients and donors after allogeneic stem cell transplantation. The CDR3 totals 16 residues. Germline V gene data show CDR1 as SGHRS and CDR2 as YFSETQ. V was pared by 0 bases and J by 4 bases, with 16 bases between. TCRdb analysed the RT-PCR reads with MiXCR anew, one entry per CDR3 protein. Altogether around 200,000 distinct CDR3 sequences are present, over 30% being singletons, with the ten largest covering 11%. The rearrangement links TRBV5-1 to TRBJ1-2, with a tentative D call TRBD1 (5 bases). The receptor's source is a human donor who was either an allogeneic HSCT recipient or a stem cell or donor lymphocyte infusion donor (not recorded which). It is not recorded whose cells these are; they may come from a transplant donor. Source material: blood, either unsorted or a sorted T cell fraction (not recorded which). In nucleotides, the CDR3 is TGCGCCAGCAGCTTGGATTCGGGACGGCAGTTCTATGGCTACACCTTC. Protein product: CASSLDSGRQFYGYTF.